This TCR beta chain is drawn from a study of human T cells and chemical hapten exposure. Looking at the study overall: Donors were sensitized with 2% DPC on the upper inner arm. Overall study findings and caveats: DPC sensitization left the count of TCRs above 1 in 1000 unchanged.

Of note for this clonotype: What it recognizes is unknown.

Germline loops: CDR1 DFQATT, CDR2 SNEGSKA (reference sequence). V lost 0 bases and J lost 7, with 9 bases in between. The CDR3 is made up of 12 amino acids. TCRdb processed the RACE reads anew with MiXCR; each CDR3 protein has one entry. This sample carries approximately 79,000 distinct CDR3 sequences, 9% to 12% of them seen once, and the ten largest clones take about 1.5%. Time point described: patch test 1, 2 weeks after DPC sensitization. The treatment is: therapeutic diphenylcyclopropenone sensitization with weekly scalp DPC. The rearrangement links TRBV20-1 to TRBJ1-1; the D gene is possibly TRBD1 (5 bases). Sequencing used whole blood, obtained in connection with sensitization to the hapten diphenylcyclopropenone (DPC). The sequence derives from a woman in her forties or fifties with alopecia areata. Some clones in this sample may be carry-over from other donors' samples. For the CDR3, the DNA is TGCAGTGCTAGAGAGTGGGGCGGTGAAGCTTTCTTT. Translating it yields CSAREWGGEAFF.